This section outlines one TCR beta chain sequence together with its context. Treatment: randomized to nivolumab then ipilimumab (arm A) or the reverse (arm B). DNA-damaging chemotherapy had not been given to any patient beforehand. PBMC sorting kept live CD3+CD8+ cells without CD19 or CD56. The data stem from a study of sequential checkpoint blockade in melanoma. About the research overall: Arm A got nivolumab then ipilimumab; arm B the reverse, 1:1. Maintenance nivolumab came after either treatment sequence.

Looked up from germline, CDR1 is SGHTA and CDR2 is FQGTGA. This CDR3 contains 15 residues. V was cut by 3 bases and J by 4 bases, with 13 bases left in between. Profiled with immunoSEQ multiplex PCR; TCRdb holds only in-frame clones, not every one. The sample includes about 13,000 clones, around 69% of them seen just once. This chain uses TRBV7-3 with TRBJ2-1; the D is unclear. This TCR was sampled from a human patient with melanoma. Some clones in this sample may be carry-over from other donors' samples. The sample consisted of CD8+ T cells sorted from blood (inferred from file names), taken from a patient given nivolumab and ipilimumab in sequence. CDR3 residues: CASSLRLGPYNEQFF. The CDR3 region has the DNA TGTGCCAGCAGCTTGAGGCTAGGTCCGTACAATGAGCAGTTCTTC.